Here is one TCR beta chain with its context. No antigen is known for it. Unique molecular identifiers were carried by the TCR beta cDNA libraries. Each CDR3 protein is one row after TCRdb ran MiXCR on the PCR reads. The sample records 800,000 to 950,000 distinct CDR3 sequences, roughly 50% being singletons. The CDR3 runs 14 residues. V lost 2 bases to trimming and J lost 3 bases; unmatched junction nucleotides: 2. The V gene's germline CDR1 is KGHDR and CDR2 SFDVKD. These data come from a study of post-analysis software for immune sequencing data. Across the study: Patients had relapsing-remitting, secondary progressive or progressive-relapsing multiple sclerosis; some lacked subtype. Study-wide points: Controls had lower frequencies than patients of roughly five TRBV segments, which included TRBV5-6, TRBV5-1 and TRBV20-1. By F measure, samples from a shared preparation batch strongly co-clustered. Patients with multiple sclerosis recorded significantly lower normalized Chao1 diversity than controls, the study found.

The chain links TRBV24-1 to TRBJ2-5, with 7 bases identical to TRBD2. The sequence came from a girl aged 5 to 17 with multiple sclerosis. The sequenced sample consisted of blood. The CDR3 coding sequence is TGTGCCACCAGTGATTCTGCGGGGGAAGAGACCCAGTACTTC. Translated, it gives CATSDSAGEETQYF.